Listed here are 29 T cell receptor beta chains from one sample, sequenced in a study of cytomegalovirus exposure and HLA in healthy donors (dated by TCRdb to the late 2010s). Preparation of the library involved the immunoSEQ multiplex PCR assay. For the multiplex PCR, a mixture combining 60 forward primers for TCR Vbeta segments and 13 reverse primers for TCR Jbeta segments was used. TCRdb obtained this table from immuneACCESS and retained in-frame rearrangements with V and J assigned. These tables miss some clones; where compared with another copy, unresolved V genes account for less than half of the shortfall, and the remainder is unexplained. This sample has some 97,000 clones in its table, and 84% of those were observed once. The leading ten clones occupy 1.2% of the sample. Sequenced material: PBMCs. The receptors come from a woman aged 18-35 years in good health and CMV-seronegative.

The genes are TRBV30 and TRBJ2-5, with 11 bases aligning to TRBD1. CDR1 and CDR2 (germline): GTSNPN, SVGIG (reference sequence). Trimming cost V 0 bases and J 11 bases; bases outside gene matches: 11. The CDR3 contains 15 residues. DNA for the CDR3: TGTGCCTGGAGTGTACGGGACAGGGGGTTTCGGGAGCAGTACTTC. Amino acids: CAWSVRDRGFREQYF.

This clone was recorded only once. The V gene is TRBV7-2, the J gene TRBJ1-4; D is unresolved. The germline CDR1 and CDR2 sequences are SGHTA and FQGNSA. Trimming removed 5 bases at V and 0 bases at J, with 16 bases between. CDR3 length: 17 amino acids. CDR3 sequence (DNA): TGTGCCAGCAGCGCAAACAATGTGGCGGCAACTAATGAAAAACTGTTTTTT. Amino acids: CASSANNVAATNEKLFF.

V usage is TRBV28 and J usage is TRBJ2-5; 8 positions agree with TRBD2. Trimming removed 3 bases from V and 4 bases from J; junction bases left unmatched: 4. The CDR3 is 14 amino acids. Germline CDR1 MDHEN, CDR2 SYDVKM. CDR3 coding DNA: TGTGCCAGCAGTTTCACTAGCGGAGTAGAGACCCAGTACTTC. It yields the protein CASSFTSGVETQYF.

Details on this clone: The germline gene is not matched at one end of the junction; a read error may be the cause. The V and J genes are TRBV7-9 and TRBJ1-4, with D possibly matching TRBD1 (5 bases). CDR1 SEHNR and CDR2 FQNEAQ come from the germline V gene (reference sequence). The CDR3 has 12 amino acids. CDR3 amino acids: CSSSFGGKKLFF. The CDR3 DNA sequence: TGTTCCAGCAGCTTTGGGGGGAAAAAACTGTTTTTT.

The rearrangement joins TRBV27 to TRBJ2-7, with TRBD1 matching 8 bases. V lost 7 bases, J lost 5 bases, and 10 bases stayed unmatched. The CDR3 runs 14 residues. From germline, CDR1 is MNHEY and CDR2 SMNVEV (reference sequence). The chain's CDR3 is CASMAAGGFDEQYF. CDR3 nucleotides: TGTGCCAGCATGGCGGCAGGGGGCTTCGACGAGCAGTACTTC.

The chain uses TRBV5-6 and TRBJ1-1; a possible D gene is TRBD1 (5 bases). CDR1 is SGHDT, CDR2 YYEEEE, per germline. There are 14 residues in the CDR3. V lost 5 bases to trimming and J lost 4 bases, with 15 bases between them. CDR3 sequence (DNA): TGTGCCAGCAGTTACCTAACAGGCGGCACTGAAGCTTTCTTT. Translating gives CASSYLTGGTEAFF.

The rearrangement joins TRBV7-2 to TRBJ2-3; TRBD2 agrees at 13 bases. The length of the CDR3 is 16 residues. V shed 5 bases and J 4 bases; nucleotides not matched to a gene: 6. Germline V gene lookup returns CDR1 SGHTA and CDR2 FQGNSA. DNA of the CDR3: TGTGCCAGCAGCCAGACTAGCGGGGGGATCGCAGATACGCAGTATTTT. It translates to CASSQTSGGIADTQYF.

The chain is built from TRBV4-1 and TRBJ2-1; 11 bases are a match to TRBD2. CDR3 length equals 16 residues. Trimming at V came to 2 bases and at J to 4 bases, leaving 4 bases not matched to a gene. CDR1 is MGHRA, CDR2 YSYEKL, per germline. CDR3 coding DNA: TGCGCCAGCAGCCAACGGCTAGCGGGGGGATACAATGAGCAGTTCTTC. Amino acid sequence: CASSQRLAGGYNEQFF.

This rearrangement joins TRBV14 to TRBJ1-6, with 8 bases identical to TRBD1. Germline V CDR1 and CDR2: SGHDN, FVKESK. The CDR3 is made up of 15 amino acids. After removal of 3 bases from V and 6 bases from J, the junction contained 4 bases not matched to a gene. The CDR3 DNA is TGTGCCAGCAGCCACGGACAGGGATTTAATTCACCCCTCCACTTT. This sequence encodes CASSHGQGFNSPLHF.

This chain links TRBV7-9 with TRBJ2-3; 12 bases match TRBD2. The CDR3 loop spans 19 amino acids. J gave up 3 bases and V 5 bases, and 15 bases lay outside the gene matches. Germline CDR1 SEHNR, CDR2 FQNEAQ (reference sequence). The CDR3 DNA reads TGTGCCAGCAGCCCCCTTCTAGCGGGAGGGCCGATTGGGACAGATACGCAGTATTTT. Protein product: CASSPLLAGGPIGTDTQYF.

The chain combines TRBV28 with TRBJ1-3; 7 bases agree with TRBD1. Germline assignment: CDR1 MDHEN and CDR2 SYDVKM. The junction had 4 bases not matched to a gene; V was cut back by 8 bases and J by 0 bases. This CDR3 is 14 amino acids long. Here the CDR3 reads CASRDRHSGNTIYF. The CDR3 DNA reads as TGTGCCAGCCGGGACAGACACTCTGGAAACACCATATATTTT.

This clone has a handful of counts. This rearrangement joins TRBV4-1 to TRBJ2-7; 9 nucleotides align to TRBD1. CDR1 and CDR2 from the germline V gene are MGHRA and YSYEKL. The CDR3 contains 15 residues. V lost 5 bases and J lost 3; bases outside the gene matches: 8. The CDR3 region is CASSIRTGESYEQYF. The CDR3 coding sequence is TGCGCCAGCAGCATACGGACAGGGGAAAGCTACGAGCAGTACTTC.

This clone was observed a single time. The CDR3 loop is CASSIDFDPFSGSTYNEQFF. For the CDR3, the DNA is TGTGCCAGTAGTATAGATTTCGACCCCTTTAGCGGGAGCACCTACAATGAGCAGTTCTTC. The J gene is TRBJ2-1, the V gene TRBV19; 9 bases are shared with TRBD2. Germline-derived CDR1 and CDR2 are LNHDA and SQIVND (reference sequence). Trimming at V came to 0 bases and at J to 2 bases, leaving 14 bases not matched to a gene. CDR3 size: 20 residues.

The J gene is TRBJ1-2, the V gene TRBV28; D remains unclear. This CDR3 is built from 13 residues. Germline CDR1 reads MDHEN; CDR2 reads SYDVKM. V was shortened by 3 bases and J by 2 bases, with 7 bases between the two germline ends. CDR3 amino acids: CASSFWQNYGYTF. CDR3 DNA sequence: TGTGCCAGCAGTTTCTGGCAGAACTATGGCTACACCTTC.

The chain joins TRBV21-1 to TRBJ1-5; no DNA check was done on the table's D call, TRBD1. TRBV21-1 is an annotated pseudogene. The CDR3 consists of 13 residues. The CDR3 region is CASAQGSNQPQHF. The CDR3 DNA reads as TGTGCCAGCGCGCAGGGAAGCAATCAGCCCCAGCATTTT.

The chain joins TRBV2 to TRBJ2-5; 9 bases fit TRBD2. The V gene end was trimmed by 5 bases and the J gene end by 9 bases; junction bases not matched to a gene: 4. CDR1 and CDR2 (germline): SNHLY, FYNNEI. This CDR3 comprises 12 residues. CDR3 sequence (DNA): TGTGCCAGCAGTAGACTAGCGGCGTCCCAGTACTTC. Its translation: CASSRLAASQYF.

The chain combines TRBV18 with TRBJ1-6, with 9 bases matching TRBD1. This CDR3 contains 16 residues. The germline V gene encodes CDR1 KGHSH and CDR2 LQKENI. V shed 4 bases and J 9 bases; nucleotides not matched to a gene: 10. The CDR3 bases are TGTGCCAGCTCACTACAGGGGGCGCTGGGTTTTTCACCCCTCCACTTT. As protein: CASSLQGALGFSPLHF. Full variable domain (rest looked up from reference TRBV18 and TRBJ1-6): NAGVMQNPRHLVRRRGQEARLRCSPMKGHSHVYWYRQLPEEGLKFMVYLQKENIIDESGMPKERFSAEFPKEGPSILRIQQVVRGDSAAYFCASSLQGALGFSPLHFGNGTRLTVT.

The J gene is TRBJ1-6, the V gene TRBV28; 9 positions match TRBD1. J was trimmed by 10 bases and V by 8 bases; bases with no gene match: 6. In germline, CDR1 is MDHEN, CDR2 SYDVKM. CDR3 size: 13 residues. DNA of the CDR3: TGTGCCAGCCGGACAGGGGTGGTCTCACCCCTCCACTTT. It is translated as CASRTGVVSPLHF.

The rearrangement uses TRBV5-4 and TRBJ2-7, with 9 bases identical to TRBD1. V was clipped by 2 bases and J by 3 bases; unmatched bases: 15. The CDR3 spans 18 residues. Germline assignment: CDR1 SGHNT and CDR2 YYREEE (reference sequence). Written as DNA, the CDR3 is TGTGCCAGCAGCTTTGCTTTACCAGGACAGGGGCCCCACTACGAGCAGTACTTC. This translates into CASSFALPGQGPHYEQYF.

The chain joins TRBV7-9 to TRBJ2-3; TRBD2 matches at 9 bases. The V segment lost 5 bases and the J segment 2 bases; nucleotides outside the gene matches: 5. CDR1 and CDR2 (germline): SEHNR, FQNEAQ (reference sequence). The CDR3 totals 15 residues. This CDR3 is CASSPAGGPTDTQYF. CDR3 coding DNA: TGTGCCAGCAGCCCCGCGGGGGGGCCCACAGATACGCAGTATTTT. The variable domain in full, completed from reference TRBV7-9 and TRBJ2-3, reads DTGVSQNPRHKITKRGQNVTFRCDPISEHNRLYWYRQTLGQGPEFLTYFQNEAQLEKSRLLSDRFSAERPKGSFSTLEIQRTEQGDSAMYLCASSPAGGPTDTQYFGPGTRLTVL.

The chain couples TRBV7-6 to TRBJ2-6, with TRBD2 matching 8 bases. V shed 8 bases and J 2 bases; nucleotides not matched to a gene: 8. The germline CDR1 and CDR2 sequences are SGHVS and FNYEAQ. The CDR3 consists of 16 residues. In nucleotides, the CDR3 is TGTGCCAGCGGAACCCCGCGGGGGGCTGGGGCCAACGTCCTGACTTTC. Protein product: CASGTPRGAGANVLTF.

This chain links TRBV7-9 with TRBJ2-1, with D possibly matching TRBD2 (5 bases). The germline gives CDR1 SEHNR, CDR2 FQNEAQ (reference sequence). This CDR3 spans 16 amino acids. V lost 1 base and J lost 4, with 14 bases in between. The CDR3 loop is CASSLELGVNYNEQFF. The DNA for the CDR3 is TGTGCCAGCAGCTTAGAACTGGGAGTGAATTACAATGAGCAGTTCTTC. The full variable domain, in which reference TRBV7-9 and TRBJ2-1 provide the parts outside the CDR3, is DTGVSQNPRHKITKRGQNVTFRCDPISEHNRLYWYRQTLGQGPEFLTYFQNEAQLEKSRLLSDRFSAERPKGSFSTLEIQRTEQGDSAMYLCASSLELGVNYNEQFFGPGTRLTVL.

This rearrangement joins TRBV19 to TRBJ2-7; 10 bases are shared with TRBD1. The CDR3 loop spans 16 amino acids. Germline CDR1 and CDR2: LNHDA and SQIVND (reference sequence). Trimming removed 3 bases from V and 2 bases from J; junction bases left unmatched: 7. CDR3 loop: CASSIAAGTGAYEQYF. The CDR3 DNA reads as TGTGCCAGTAGTATCGCGGCCGGGACAGGGGCCTACGAGCAGTACTTC.

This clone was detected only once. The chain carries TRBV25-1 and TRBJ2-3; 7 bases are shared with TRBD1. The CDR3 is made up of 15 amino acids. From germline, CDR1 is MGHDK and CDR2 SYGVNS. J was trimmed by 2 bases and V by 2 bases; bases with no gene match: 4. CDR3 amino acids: CASSERDSNTDTQYF. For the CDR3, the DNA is TGTGCCAGCAGTGAACGGGACAGCAACACAGATACGCAGTATTTT.

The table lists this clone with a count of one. The CDR3 is CASSLFSGSGNTIYF. CDR3 nucleotides: TGTGCCAGCAGTTTATTTTCGGGCTCTGGAAACACCATATATTTT. This chain links TRBV28 with TRBJ1-3; no definite D call. The CDR3 is made up of 15 amino acids. Per the germline V gene, CDR1 is MDHEN and CDR2 is SYDVKM. V was pared by 1 base and J by 0 bases, with 7 bases between.

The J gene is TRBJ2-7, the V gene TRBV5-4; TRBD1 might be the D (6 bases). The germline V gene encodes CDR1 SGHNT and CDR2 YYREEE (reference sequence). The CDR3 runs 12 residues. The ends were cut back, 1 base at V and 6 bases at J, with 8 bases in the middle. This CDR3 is CASSLQQGEQYF. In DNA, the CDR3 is TGTGCCAGCAGCTTGCAACAGGGCGAGCAGTACTTC. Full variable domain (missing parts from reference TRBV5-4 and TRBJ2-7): ETGVTQSPTHLIKTRGQQVTLRCSSQSGHNTVSWYQQALGQGPQFIFQYYREEENGRGNFPPRFSGLQFPNYSSELNVNALELDDSALYLCASSLQQGEQYFGPGTRLTVT.

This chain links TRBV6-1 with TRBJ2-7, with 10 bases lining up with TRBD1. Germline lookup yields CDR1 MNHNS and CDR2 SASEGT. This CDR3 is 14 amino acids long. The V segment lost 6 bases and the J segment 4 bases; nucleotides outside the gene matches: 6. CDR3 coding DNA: TGTGCCAGCAGCCCAGACAGGGGGCCTTACGAGCAGTACTTC. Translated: CASSPDRGPYEQYF.

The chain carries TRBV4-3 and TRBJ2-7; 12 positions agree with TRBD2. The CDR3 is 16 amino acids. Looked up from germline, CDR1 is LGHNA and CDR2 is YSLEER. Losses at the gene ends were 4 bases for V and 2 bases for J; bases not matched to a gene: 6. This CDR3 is CASSRLAGDAPYEQYF. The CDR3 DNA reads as TGCGCCAGCAGCCGACTAGCGGGGGACGCCCCCTACGAGCAGTACTTC.

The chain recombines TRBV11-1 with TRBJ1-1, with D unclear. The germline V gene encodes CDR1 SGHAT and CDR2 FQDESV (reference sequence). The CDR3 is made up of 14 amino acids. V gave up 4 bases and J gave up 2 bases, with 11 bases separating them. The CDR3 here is CASSSRAPNTEAFF. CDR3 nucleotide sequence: TGTGCCAGCAGCTCGAGGGCCCCAAACACTGAAGCTTTCTTT.